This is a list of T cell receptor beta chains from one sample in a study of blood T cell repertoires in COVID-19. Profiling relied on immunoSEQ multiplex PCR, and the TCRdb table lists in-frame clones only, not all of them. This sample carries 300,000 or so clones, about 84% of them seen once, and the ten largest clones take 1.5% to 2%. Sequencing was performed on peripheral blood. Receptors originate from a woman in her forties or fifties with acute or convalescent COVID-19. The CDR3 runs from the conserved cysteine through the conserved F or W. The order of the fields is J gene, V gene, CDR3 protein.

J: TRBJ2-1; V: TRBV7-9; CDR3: CASSDGQGYNEQFF
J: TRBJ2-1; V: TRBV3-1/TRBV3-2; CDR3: CASSQASGKHHEQFF
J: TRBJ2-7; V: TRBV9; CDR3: CASSVEGLAGYEQYF
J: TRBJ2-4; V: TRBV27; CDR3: CASSLAPQREAVIQYF
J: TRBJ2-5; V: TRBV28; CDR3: CASSWDRGGETQYF
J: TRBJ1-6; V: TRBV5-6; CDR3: CASSLRVLNSPLHF
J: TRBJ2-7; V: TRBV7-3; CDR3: CASSLAGGPYEQYF
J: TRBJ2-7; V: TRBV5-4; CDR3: CASSETGTGGYEQYF
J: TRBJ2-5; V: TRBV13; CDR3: CASSLAVSRGQETQYF
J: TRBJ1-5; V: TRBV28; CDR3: CASSTTGNNQPQHF
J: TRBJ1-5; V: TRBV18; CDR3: CASSPYPVTEIQPQHF
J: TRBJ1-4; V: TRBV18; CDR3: CASSPRGTVGGEKLFF
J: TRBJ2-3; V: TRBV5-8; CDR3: CASSFAQGTDTQYF
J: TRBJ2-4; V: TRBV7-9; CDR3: CASSLTGVTNIQYF
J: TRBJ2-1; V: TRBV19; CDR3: CASSSGSYNEQFF
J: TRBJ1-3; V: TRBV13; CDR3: CASSLDLPVSGNTIYF
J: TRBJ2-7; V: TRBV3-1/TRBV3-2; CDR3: CASSQGRGYEQYF
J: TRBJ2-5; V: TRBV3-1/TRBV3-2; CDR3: CASSQEVGRGLETQYF
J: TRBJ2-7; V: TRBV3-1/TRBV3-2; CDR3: CASSQVRASGGLGYEQYF
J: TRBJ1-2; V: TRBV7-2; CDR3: CASTSQRTGGYGYTF
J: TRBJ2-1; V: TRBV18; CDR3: CASSPGLAGDNEQFF
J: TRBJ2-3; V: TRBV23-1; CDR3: CASSQRGRGLAGETDTQYF
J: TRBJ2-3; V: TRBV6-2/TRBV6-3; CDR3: CASSFPLDQGKGRDTQYF
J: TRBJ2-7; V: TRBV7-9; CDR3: CASSSRGAGGSYEQYF
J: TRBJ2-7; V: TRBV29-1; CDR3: CSVEDRSGAKTYEQYF
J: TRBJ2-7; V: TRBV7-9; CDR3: CASSQTGAEQYF
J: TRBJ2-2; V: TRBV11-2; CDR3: CASSLGPGGVSGELFF